The 32 T cell receptor beta chains below were found in one sample sequenced in a study of blood T cell repertoires in COVID-19. Profiled with immunoSEQ multiplex PCR; TCRdb holds only in-frame clones, not every one. Among fewer than 300,000 clones listed, around 90% were seen once. What was sequenced was peripheral blood. Receptor source: a young woman with acute or convalescent COVID-19.

V and J are TRBV9 and TRBJ2-7; D is undetermined. Trimming left V 0 bases short and J 2 bases short, with 9 bases between. The CDR3 is 14 amino acids. CDR1 is SGDLS and CDR2 is YYNGEE in the germline V gene. The CDR3 DNA follows: TGTGCCAGCAGCGTAGATCTTGTCGCCTACGAGCAGTACTTC. Its protein product is CASSVDLVAYEQYF.

This chain joins TRBV6-2 or TRBV6-3 and TRBJ1-4; D is uncertain. CDR1 is MNHEY, CDR2 SVGEGT, per germline. Deletions cut 1 base from V and 0 bases from J, with 9 bases between. The CDR3 totals 16 residues. CDR3 sequence: CASSYFGEPTNEKLFF. CDR3 DNA: TGTGCCAGCAGTTACTTCGGGGAGCCAACTAATGAAAAACTGTTTTTT.

This rearrangement joins TRBV4-2 to TRBJ2-1; possibly TRBD2 for D (6 bases). The V end was cut by 1 base, the J end by 3 bases, with 10 bases between. Germline CDR1 is LGHNA and CDR2 is YNFKEQ. This CDR3 is 15 amino acids long. The CDR3 DNA reads TGTGCCAGCAGCCAAGGAGGGCGGGACTACAATGAGCAGTTCTTC. Amino acid sequence: CASSQGGRDYNEQFF.

The chain joins TRBV7-9 to TRBJ1-2; the D gene is possibly TRBD1 (6 bases). Germline CDR1 reads SEHNR; CDR2 reads FQNEAQ (reference sequence). Trimming removed 6 bases from V and 2 bases from J, with 10 bases in between. The CDR3 consists of 13 residues. CDR3 nucleotides: TGTGCCAGCAGTCGGGACACCAACTATGGCTACACCTTC. The encoded protein is CASSRDTNYGYTF.

CDR3 bases: TGTGCCAGCAGTTACTTTACCCCTAGCGGGGGCACCGGGGAGCTGTTTTTT. Amino acid sequence: CASSYFTPSGGTGELFF. This rearrangement joins TRBV6-2 or TRBV6-3 to TRBJ2-2; 10 bases align to TRBD2. Germline V gene sequence: CDR1 MNHEY, CDR2 SVGEGT. The J segment lost 4 bases and the V segment lost 1 base, leaving 6 bases of the junction unmatched. The CDR3 consists of 17 residues.

J is TRBJ2-4 and V is TRBV11-1, with D unclear. The CDR3 is 14 amino acids. V was shortened by 5 bases and J by 0 bases, with 8 bases between the two germline ends. Germline V gives CDR1 SGHAT, CDR2 FQDESV (reference sequence). The CDR3 loop reads CASSGDLAKNIQYF. DNA of the CDR3: TGTGCCAGCAGCGGAGACCTAGCCAAAAACATTCAGTACTTC.

The chain links TRBV4-3 to TRBJ2-7, with a weak D call TRBD2 (6 bases). Germline CDR1 LGHNA, CDR2 YSLEER. The ends were cut back, 1 base at V and 3 bases at J, with 13 bases in the middle. There are 15 residues in the CDR3. The CDR3 DNA sequence: TGCGCCAGCAGCCAAGTGGGGACTGCATACTACGAGCAGTACTTC. This translates into CASSQVGTAYYEQYF.

The chain combines TRBV6-5 with TRBJ2-1; 7 positions match TRBD1. CDR3 length: 15 amino acids. Germline CDR1 and CDR2: MNHEY and SVGAGI. Unmatched junction bases numbered 9, after V lost 5 bases and J lost 5 bases. In nucleotides, the CDR3 is TGTGCCAGCAGTCCCCGGGACAGTAACCACAATGAGCAGTTCTTC. Translated, it gives CASSPRDSNHNEQFF.

V usage is TRBV30 and J usage is TRBJ1-2, with 9 bases aligning to TRBD1. This CDR3 has 15 amino acids. Germline V CDR1 and CDR2: GTSNPN, SVGIG (reference sequence). Trimming removed 3 bases from V and 4 bases from J; junction bases left unmatched: 9. For the CDR3, the DNA is TGTGCCTGGAGCCCCGGGACAGGGTGGGTCTATGGCTACACCTTC. This sequence encodes CAWSPGTGWVYGYTF.

This chain joins TRBV13 and TRBJ2-3, with TRBD2 matching 10 bases. V lost 4 bases, J lost 4 bases, and 5 bases stayed unmatched. CDR3 size: 15 residues. The germline CDR1 and CDR2 sequences are PRHDT and FYEKMQ (reference sequence). The DNA of the CDR3 is TGTGCCAGCAGCTCCCTAGCGGGAGTGTCAGATACGCAGTATTTT. Protein sequence: CASSSLAGVSDTQYF.

The CDR3 DNA sequence: TGTGCCAGCAGCGTAGGACTGCTAAAAGAGACCCAGTACTTC. Protein sequence: CASSVGLLKETQYF. This chain links TRBV9 with TRBJ2-5, with no clear D. In germline, CDR1 is SGDLS, CDR2 YYNGEE. V was trimmed by 0 bases and J by 3 bases, leaving 9 bases between them. CDR3 size: 14 residues.

This chain uses TRBV11-2 with TRBJ1-2, with 7 bases that match TRBD1. CDR1 is SGHAT, CDR2 FQNNGV, per germline. The length of the CDR3 is 18 residues. After removal of 2 bases from V and 4 bases from J, the junction contained 16 bases not matched to a gene. CDR3 coding DNA: TGTGCCAGCAGCTTACTCCGGGACAGCAAAATCGGTGGCTATGGCTACACCTTC. This translates into CASSLLRDSKIGGYGYTF.

This chain links TRBV29-1 with TRBJ1-1; D call uncertain. CDR3 length equals 11 residues. The germline gives CDR1 SQVTM, CDR2 ANQGSEA. The germline V and J ends were trimmed by 4 bases and 1 base, with 4 bases remaining between them. CDR3 sequence (DNA): TGCAGCGTTGTCGGGAACACTGAAGCTTTCTTT. It encodes CSVVGNTEAFF.

This clone was observed a handful of times. The V call is TRBV4-1, the J call TRBJ2-7; D might be TRBD2 (7 bases). Per germline, CDR1 MGHRA and CDR2 YSYEKL. V was shortened by 1 base and J by 13 bases, with 17 bases between the two germline ends. The CDR3 runs 13 residues. DNA for the CDR3: TGCGCCAGCAGCCAAGTATCGGGGGGCTCGTACTACTTC. It codes for CASSQVSGGSYYF.

J is TRBJ2-7 and V is TRBV30; D is uncertain. V was trimmed by 0 bases and J by 7 bases, leaving 10 bases between them. Germline values: CDR1 GTSNPN, CDR2 SVGIG (reference sequence). CDR3 length equals 12 residues. This CDR3 is CAWSVYSREQYF. The CDR3 region has the DNA TGTGCCTGGAGTGTATACTCGAGGGAGCAGTACTTC.

This rearrangement joins TRBV11-3 to TRBJ2-7; unclear D gene. Germline CDR1 and CDR2: SGHNT and YENEEA. With 3 bases removed from V and 1 base from J, the gap between germline ends came to 10 bases. The CDR3 is 14 residues long. The CDR3 is CASSFEDNSYEQYF. In nucleotides, the CDR3 is TGTGCCAGCAGCTTTGAGGATAATTCCTACGAGCAGTACTTC.

The table lists this clone with a few counts. The V gene is TRBV30, the J gene TRBJ2-3; 8 nucleotides line up with TRBD2. Germline CDR1 is GTSNPN and CDR2 is SVGIG (reference sequence). V shed 1 base and J 6 bases; nucleotides not matched to a gene: 9. The CDR3 has 15 residues. The CDR3 reads CAWSGLAGKRDTQYF. The CDR3 region has the DNA TGTGCCTGGAGTGGGTTAGCGGGAAAGAGGGATACGCAGTATTTT.

The rearrangement joins TRBV6-5 to TRBJ2-7, with 7 bases that match TRBD2. J lost 5 bases, V lost 2 bases, and 6 bases had no gene match. Germline V gives CDR1 MNHEY, CDR2 SVGAGI. This CDR3 comprises 14 residues. The CDR3 DNA follows: TGTGCCAGCAGTTACGGGAGGGCCTTCAACGAGCAGTACTTC. Translating gives CASSYGRAFNEQYF.

The chain carries TRBV27 and TRBJ2-7, with D perhaps TRBD2 (6 bases). Between the trimmed V and J ends, which lost 2 bases and 7 bases, there was a span of 15 bases. The length of the CDR3 is 14 residues. CDR1 is MNHEY, CDR2 SMNVEV, per germline (reference sequence). The CDR3 DNA reads as TGTGCCAGCAGTTTAGGACTATACTCTACGGAGCAGTACTTC. Its protein is CASSLGLYSTEQYF.

As DNA, the CDR3 is TGCGCCAGCAGCTTGGAACCCACGGGTCAGCCCCAGCATTTT. Residues: CASSLEPTGQPQHF. This chain connects TRBV5-1 to TRBJ1-5; D gene ambiguous. This CDR3 has 14 residues. Germline assignment: CDR1 SGHRS and CDR2 YFSETQ. V lost 0 bases to trimming and J lost 6 bases, with 10 bases between them.

The rearrangement joins TRBV7-2 to TRBJ2-4; TRBD1 agrees at 7 bases. The V gene end was trimmed by 5 bases and the J gene end by 8 bases; junction bases not matched to a gene: 9. This CDR3 is built from 14 residues. CDR1 SGHTA and CDR2 FQGNSA come from the germline V gene. As DNA, the CDR3 is TGTGCCAGCAGCCCCACCTCGACAGGGTACATTCAGTACTTC. It codes for CASSPTSTGYIQYF.

The table lists this clone with a few counts. This chain joins TRBV12-5 and TRBJ2-3; D ambiguous. The CDR3 has 15 residues. V was pared by 2 bases and J by 2 bases, with 11 bases between. Germline CDR1 reads LGHNT; CDR2 reads FRNRAP. The CDR3 loop is CASGLSASYTDTQYF. For the CDR3, the DNA is TGTGCTAGTGGTTTGTCGGCTAGTTACACAGATACGCAGTATTTT. Using reference TRBV12-5 and TRBJ2-3 for the parts outside the CDR3, the full variable domain is DARVTQTPRHKVTEMGQEVTMRCQPILGHNTVFWYRQTMMQGLELLAYFRNRAPLDDSGMPKDRFSAEMPDATLATLKIQPSEPRDSAVYFCASGLSASYTDTQYFGPGTRLTVL.

The rearrangement uses TRBV27 and TRBJ1-5; D not certain. The V gene lost 5 bases and the J gene lost 5 bases, with 10 bases spanning the gap. The V gene's germline CDR1 is MNHEY and CDR2 SMNVEV (reference sequence). The CDR3 has 13 amino acids. CDR3 DNA sequence: TGTGCCAGCAGTCGGGAGTTCGATCAGCCCCAGCATTTT. Its translation: CASSREFDQPQHF.

The chain joins TRBV9 to TRBJ2-7; 9 bases agree with TRBD2. CDR3 size: 15 residues. V shed 3 bases and J 5 bases; nucleotides not matched to a gene: 9. The V gene's germline CDR1 is SGDLS and CDR2 YYNGEE. The CDR3 DNA reads TGTGCCAGCAGCGCCGTCGGGACTAGCATAGACGAGCAGTACTTC. Translating it yields CASSAVGTSIDEQYF.

V gene TRBV7-2 combines with J gene TRBJ2-3; TRBD2 agrees at 8 bases. V was pared by 3 bases and J by 5 bases, with 4 bases of the junction left unmatched. This CDR3 is 14 amino acids long. Germline V gene sequence: CDR1 SGHTA, CDR2 FQGNSA. CDR3 sequence reads: CASSFAGGLDTQYF. CDR3 in DNA: TGTGCCAGCAGCTTCGCGGGAGGCCTAGATACGCAGTATTTT.

This chain joins TRBV30 and TRBJ2-7; 7 bases agree with TRBD2. V lost 7 bases to trimming and J lost 0 bases; unmatched junction nucleotides: 9. Germline V gene lookup returns CDR1 GTSNPN and CDR2 SVGIG (reference sequence). The CDR3 sequence is 14 residues long. CDR3 bases: TGTGCCTATGGACTAGGACCCATCTCCTACGAGCAGTACTTC. This translates into CAYGLGPISYEQYF. The full variable domain, in which reference TRBV30 and TRBJ2-7 provide the parts outside the CDR3, is SQTIHQWPATLVQPVGSPLSLECTVEGTSNPNLYWYRQAAGRGLQLLFYSVGIGQISSEVPQNLSASRPQDRQFILSSKKLLLSDSGFYLCAYGLGPISYEQYFGPGTRLTVT.

V is TRBV6-5 and J is TRBJ2-3; 12 nucleotides line up with TRBD2. CDR1 and CDR2 (germline): MNHEY, SVGAGI. The CDR3 consists of 15 residues. The ends lost 7 bases at V and 5 bases at J; junction bases unmatched: 7. CDR3 residues: CASTTPGLAGDTQYF. For the CDR3, the DNA is TGTGCCAGCACCACTCCGGGACTAGCGGGAGATACGCAGTATTTT.

The V call is TRBV5-4, the J call TRBJ2-5; 14 bases line up with TRBD2. Germline CDR1 and CDR2: SGHNT and YYREEE (reference sequence). CDR3 length: 16 residues. V shed 4 bases and J 7 bases; nucleotides not matched to a gene: 9. The chain's CDR3 is CASSRGLAGATGTQYF. In nucleotides, the CDR3 is TGTGCCAGCAGCCGGGGACTAGCGGGGGCCACCGGGACCCAGTACTTC. Combining the CDR3 with reference TRBV5-4 and TRBJ2-5 gives the whole variable domain ETGVTQSPTHLIKTRGQQVTLRCSSQSGHNTVSWYQQALGQGPQFIFQYYREEENGRGNFPPRFSGLQFPNYSSELNVNALELDDSALYLCASSRGLAGATGTQYFGPGTRLLVL.

The rearrangement links TRBV10-2 to TRBJ2-2; 10 bases are a match to TRBD2. The CDR3 is made up of 15 amino acids. V lost 5 bases, J lost 4 bases, and 4 bases stayed unmatched. Looked up from germline, CDR1 is WSHSY and CDR2 is SAAADI. Written as DNA, the CDR3 is TGCGCCAGCAGTTCCTTAGCGGGAGGCACCGGGGAGCTGTTTTTT. As protein: CASSSLAGGTGELFF.

The V gene is TRBV2, the J gene TRBJ1-4; 9 bases align to TRBD1. V was clipped by 10 bases and J by 5 bases; unmatched bases: 17. The germline V gene has CDR1 SNHLY and CDR2 FYNNEI. This CDR3 is built from 17 residues. The CDR3 DNA reads TGTGCCACCGAACGCGGGACAGGGAAAGGTAGCAATGAAAAACTGTTTTTT. Its protein is CATERGTGKGSNEKLFF.

The chain carries TRBV7-6 and TRBJ2-7; 10 bases agree with TRBD2. The CDR3 contains 16 residues. Trimming took 1 base from V and 0 from J; bases not matched to a gene: 3. The germline V gene has CDR1 SGHVS and CDR2 FNYEAQ. This CDR3 is CASSLVPSGSSYEQYF. The CDR3 coding sequence is TGTGCCAGCAGCTTAGTACCTAGCGGGAGCTCCTACGAGCAGTACTTC.

The chain uses TRBV25-1 and TRBJ2-3, with 7 nucleotides matching TRBD2. With 6 bases clipped from V and 1 base from J, the junction kept 16 bases outside the gene matches. This CDR3 contains 18 residues. Germline CDR1 reads MGHDK; CDR2 reads SYGVNS. The CDR3 protein is CASSRQPKSGNGTDTQYF. CDR3 in DNA: TGTGCCAGCAGCCGACAGCCGAAAAGCGGGAATGGCACAGATACGCAGTATTTT.